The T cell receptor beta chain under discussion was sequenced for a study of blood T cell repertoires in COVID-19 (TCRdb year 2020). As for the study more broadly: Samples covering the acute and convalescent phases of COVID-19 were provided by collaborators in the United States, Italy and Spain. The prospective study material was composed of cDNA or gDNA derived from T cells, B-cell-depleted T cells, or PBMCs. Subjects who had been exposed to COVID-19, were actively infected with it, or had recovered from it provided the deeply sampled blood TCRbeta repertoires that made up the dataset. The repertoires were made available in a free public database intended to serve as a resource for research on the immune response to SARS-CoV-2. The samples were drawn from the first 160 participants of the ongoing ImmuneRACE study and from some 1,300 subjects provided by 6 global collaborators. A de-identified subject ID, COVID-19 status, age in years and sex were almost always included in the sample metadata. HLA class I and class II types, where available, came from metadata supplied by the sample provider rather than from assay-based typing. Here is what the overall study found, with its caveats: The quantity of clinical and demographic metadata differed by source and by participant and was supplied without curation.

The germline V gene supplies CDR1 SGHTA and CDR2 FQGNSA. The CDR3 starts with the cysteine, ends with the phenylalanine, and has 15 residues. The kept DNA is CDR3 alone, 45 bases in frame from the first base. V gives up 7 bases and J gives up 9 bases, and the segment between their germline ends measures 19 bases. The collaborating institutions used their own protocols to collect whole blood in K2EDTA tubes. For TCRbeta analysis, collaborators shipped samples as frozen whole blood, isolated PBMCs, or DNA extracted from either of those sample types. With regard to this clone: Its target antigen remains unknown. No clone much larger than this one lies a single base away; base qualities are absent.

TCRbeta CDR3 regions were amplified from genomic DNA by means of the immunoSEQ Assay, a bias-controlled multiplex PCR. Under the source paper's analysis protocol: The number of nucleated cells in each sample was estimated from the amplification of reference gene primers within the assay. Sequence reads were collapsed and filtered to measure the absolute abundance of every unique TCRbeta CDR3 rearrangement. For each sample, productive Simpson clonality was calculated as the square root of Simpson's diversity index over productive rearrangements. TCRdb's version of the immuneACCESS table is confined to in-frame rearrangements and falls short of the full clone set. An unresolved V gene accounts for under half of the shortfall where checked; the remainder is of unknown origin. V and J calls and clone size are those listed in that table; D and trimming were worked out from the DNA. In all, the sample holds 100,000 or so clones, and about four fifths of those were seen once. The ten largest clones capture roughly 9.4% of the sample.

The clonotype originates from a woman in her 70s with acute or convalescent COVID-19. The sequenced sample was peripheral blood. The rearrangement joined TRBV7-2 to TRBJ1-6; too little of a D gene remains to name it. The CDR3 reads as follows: CASTLSGGRGSPLHF. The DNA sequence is TGTGCCAGCACCCTTAGCGGTGGCCGAGGTTCACCCCTCCACTTT.